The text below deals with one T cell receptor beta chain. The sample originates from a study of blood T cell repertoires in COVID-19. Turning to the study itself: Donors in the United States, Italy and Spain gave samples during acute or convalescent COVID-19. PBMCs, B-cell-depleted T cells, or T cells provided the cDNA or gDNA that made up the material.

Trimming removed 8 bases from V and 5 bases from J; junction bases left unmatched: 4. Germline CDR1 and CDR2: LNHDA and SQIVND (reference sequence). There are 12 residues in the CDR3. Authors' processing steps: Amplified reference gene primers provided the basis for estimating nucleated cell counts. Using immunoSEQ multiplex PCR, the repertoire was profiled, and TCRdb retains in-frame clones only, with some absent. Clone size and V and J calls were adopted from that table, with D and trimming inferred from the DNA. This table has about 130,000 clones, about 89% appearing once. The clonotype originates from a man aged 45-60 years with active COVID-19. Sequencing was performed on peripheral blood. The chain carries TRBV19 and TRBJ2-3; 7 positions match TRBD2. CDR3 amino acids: CASGVAGDTQYF. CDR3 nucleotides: TGTGCCAGTGGGGTAGCGGGAGATACGCAGTATTTT.